This T cell receptor (beta chain) is from a study of blood T cell repertoires in COVID-19. Study as a whole: Samples representing acute and convalescent COVID-19 were sourced from the United States, Italy and Spain. From T cells, B-cell-depleted T cells, or PBMCs came the material, which was cDNA or gDNA.

Unmatched junction bases numbered 9, after V lost 6 bases and J lost 5 bases. CDR3 length: 14 amino acids. The germline V gene has CDR1 MDHEN and CDR2 SYDVKM. Original data processing: Quantification of nucleated cells was approximated via reference gene primer amplification. Sequencing was performed with immunoSEQ multiplex PCR; in TCRdb, only in-frame clones are kept and a portion is missing. The DNA gave D and trimming, while V, J and clone size come from that table. The sample has a few hundred thousand clones; around four fifths are singletons. Sequencing used peripheral blood. The chain has TRBV28 and TRBJ1-1; 7 nucleotides match TRBD1. This TCR was sampled from a woman aged 50 to 60 with active or convalescent COVID-19. The CDR3 loop reads CASRLQGKATEAFF. DNA for the CDR3: TGTGCCAGCAGATTACAGGGGAAGGCAACTGAAGCTTTCTTT.